The subject of this entry is one T cell receptor (beta chain). Patients at the Seattle site were enrolled during active infection and followed longitudinally. The data were obtained in a study of blood T cell repertoires in COVID-19. About the research overall: COVID-19 samples collected from the United States, Italy and Spain covered acute and convalescent phases. PBMCs, B-cell-depleted T cells, or T cells provided the cDNA or gDNA that made up the material.

The CDR3 is 13 amino acids. Germline CDR1 is MNHEY and CDR2 is SVGAGI. V was cut by 5 bases and J by 5 bases, with 12 bases left in between. Under the authors' procedure: From reference gene primer amplification, estimates of nucleated cell counts were derived. The protocol was immunoSEQ multiplex PCR, while the TCRdb copy is restricted to in-frame clones and leaves out a portion. Clone size and the V and J calls come from that table; the DNA yielded D and trimming. Here the sample spans 200,000 to 300,000 clones, approximately 86% being singletons. The chain couples TRBV6-5 to TRBJ2-5, with D tentatively TRBD2 (5 bases). The receptor's source is a woman aged 60-70 years with COVID-19, enrolled during active disease. Input material: peripheral blood. The CDR3 reads CASSREGMETQYF. The CDR3 DNA is TGTGCCAGCAGTCGGGAAGGGATGGAGACCCAGTACTTC.